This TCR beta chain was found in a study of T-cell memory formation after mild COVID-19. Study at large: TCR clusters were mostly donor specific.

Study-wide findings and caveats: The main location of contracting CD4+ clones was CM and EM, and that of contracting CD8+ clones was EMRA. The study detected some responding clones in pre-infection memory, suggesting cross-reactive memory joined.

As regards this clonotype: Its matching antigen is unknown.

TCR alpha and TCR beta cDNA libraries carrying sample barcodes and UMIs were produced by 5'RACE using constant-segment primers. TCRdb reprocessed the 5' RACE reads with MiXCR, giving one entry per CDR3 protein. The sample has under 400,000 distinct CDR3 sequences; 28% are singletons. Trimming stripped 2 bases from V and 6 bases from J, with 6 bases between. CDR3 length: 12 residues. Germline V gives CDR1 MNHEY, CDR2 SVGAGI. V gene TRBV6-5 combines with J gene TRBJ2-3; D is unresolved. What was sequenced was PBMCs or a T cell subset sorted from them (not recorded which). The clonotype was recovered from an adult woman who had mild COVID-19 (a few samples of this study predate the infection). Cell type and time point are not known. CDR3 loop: CASSYNTDTQYF. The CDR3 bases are TGTGCCAGCAGTTACAATACTGATACGCAGTATTTT.